This passage covers 10 T cell receptor beta chains from one sample sequenced in a study of lymphopenia after photon versus proton radiotherapy. Profiling relied on immunoSEQ multiplex PCR, and the TCRdb table lists in-frame clones only, not all of them. The sample comprises fewer than 15,000 clones, 88% of which are singletons, and 3.5% to 4% rests with the top ten. The sequencing here drew on peripheral blood, taken from a patient treated with photon-based radiotherapy. Receptors were obtained from a man between 60 and 75 years old with pancreatic cancer.

This clone was counted between two and nine times. The rearrangement joins TRBV7-9 to TRBJ2-7, with D hard to call. CDR1 is SEHNR, CDR2 FQNEAQ, per germline (reference sequence). Trimming removed 2 bases at V and 4 bases at J, with 15 bases between. CDR3 length equals 15 residues. This chain's CDR3 is CASSLYDLLGYEQYF. The CDR3 coding sequence is TGTGCCAGCAGCTTATATGACCTGTTAGGTTACGAGCAGTACTTC.

The V call is TRBV7-2, the J call TRBJ2-5; D unclear. The V gene lost 5 bases and the J gene lost 5 bases, with 9 bases spanning the gap. CDR3 size: 12 residues. CDR1 SGHTA and CDR2 FQGNSA come from the germline V gene. The CDR3 region is CASSPDRETQYF. The CDR3 DNA is TGTGCCAGCAGCCCAGATCGGGAGACCCAGTACTTC. The complete variable domain, with remaining parts taken from reference TRBV7-2 and TRBJ2-5, reads GAGVSQSPSNKVTEKGKDVELRCDPISGHTALYWYRQSLGQGLEFLIYFQGNSAPDKSGLPSDRFSAERTGGSVSTLTIQRTQQEDSAVYLCASSPDRETQYFGPGTRLLVL.

The chain recombines TRBV27 with TRBJ2-1; 14 nucleotides line up with TRBD2. The CDR3 spans 19 residues. V lost 5 bases, J lost 3 bases, and 12 bases stayed unmatched. In germline, CDR1 is MNHEY, CDR2 SMNVEV (reference sequence). CDR3 residues: CASSPPHWTSGGNYNEQFF. CDR3 nucleotides: TGTGCCAGCAGTCCACCACACTGGACTAGCGGGGGGAACTACAATGAGCAGTTCTTC.

This sequence joins TRBV5-1 and TRBJ1-1; no firm D call. This CDR3 has 13 amino acids. The germline V gene encodes CDR1 SGHRS and CDR2 YFSETQ. Trimming removed 5 bases from V and 1 base from J, with 9 bases in between. This CDR3 reads CASSRTENTEAFF. The CDR3 DNA sequence: TGCGCCAGCAGTCGGACGGAGAACACTGAAGCTTTCTTT.

V and J are TRBV4-2 and TRBJ2-3; maybe TRBD1 (6 bases). V was clipped by 5 bases and J by 2 bases, with 14 bases between them. The CDR3 consists of 15 residues. Germline CDR1 LGHNA, CDR2 YNFKEQ. The CDR3 coding sequence is TGTGCCAGCAGCTACAGGGTACAACACACAGATACGCAGTATTTT. As protein: CASSYRVQHTDTQYF.

This clone was counted once. The chain couples TRBV11-2 to TRBJ2-3; D might be TRBD1 (5 bases). The CDR3 has 16 residues. V lost 5 bases and J lost 0, with 15 bases in between. Germline V gene data show CDR1 as SGHAT and CDR2 as FQNNGV. As DNA, the CDR3 is TGTGCCAGCAGCGCTATAGACAGTTCTAGCACAGATACGCAGTATTTT. Translation gives CASSAIDSSSTDTQYF.

The chain links TRBV19 to TRBJ2-7; 7 bases match TRBD1. This CDR3 has 16 residues. Looked up from germline, CDR1 is LNHDA and CDR2 is SQIVND (reference sequence). V lost 2 bases and J lost 4; bases outside the gene matches: 11. In DNA form, the CDR3 reads TGTGCCAGTAGTATACAAAAGGGGGCAGGGCCTTACGAGCAGTACTTC. This sequence encodes CASSIQKGAGPYEQYF. The full variable domain, completed using reference TRBV19 and TRBJ2-7, is DGGITQSPKYLFRKEGQNVTLSCEQNLNHDAMYWYRQDPGQGLRLIYYSQIVNDFQKGDIAEGYSVSREKKESFPLTVTSAQKNPTAFYLCASSIQKGAGPYEQYFGPGTRLTVT.

The chain employs TRBV30 and TRBJ2-7; D may be TRBD1 or TRBD2 (5 bases each). There are 15 residues in the CDR3. The germline CDR1 and CDR2 sequences are GTSNPN and SVGIG (reference sequence). The germline V and J ends were trimmed by 2 bases and 1 base, with 15 bases remaining between them. CDR3 sequence (DNA): TGTGCCTGGAGTTTACGGGGCATGGGATCCTACGAGCAGTACTTC. It specifies CAWSLRGMGSYEQYF.

V is TRBV7-6 and J is TRBJ1-1; the D gene is possibly TRBD1 (6 bases). Trimming took 5 bases from V and 3 from J, leaving 16 bases between them. This CDR3 comprises 15 residues. Germline values: CDR1 SGHVS, CDR2 FNYEAQ. CDR3 DNA: TGTGCCAGCAGCCCTCCCGGGGGCCGGGACACTGAAGCTTTCTTT. Protein: CASSPPGGRDTEAFF. The entire variable domain, with the rest obtained from reference TRBV7-6 and TRBJ1-1, is as follows: GAGVSQSPRYKVTKRGQDVALRCDPISGHVSLYWYRQALGQGPEFLTYFNYEAQQDKSGLPNDRFSAERPEGSISTLTIQRTEQRDSAMYRCASSPPGGRDTEAFFGQGTRLTVV.

This clone was picked up a small number of times. The J gene is TRBJ1-2, the V gene TRBV30; D is perhaps TRBD1 (5 bases). CDR3 length: 14 amino acids. Germline V CDR1 and CDR2: GTSNPN, SVGIG (reference sequence). Trimming shortened V by 0 bases and J by 5 bases, and 13 bases separated the two germline ends. DNA of the CDR3: TGTGCCTGGAGTGTATTGGGGGGTTCGTATGGCTACACCTTC. It codes for CAWSVLGGSYGYTF.